A selection of T cell receptor beta chains follows, all from one sample in a study of control samples from healthy donors and cancer patients. Data came from immunoSEQ multiplex PCR; TCRdb stores just in-frame clones and leaves some out. The sample lists some 220,000 clones, just under 95% seen once, with over 1.2% in the top ten. Sequencing was done on a sample of blood. These receptors were obtained from a middle-aged man in good health. CDR3s include the opening cysteine and the closing phenylalanine or tryptophan. Each record gives: CDR3 protein, J gene, clone size, V gene. Size is stated for part of the rows, as once, few or many counts, or as a class when the clone is expanded.

CDR3: CASSLGQGGGYTF
J: TRBJ1-2
size: -
V: TRBV3-1/TRBV3-2

CDR3: CSVSGDLTEAFF
J: TRBJ1-1
size: -
V: TRBV29-1

CDR3: CASSEMGGYDEQYF
J: TRBJ2-7
size: -
V: TRBV6-1

CDR3: CASSSVGLAGGPGGETQYF
J: TRBJ2-5
size: -
V: TRBV7-9

CDR3: CASSSYTGELFF
J: TRBJ2-2
size: -
V: TRBV7-2

CDR3: CASSLDSNYGYTF
J: TRBJ1-2
size: -
V: TRBV5-1

CDR3: CASSNGQGNTIYF
J: TRBJ1-3
size: -
V: TRBV6-5

CDR3: CASTLRPLADTQYF
J: TRBJ2-3
size: -
V: TRBV5-1

CDR3: CSAGRGGEAFF
J: TRBJ1-1
size: -
V: TRBV20-1

CDR3: CASSLTGGYTEAFF
J: TRBJ1-1
size: -
V: TRBV6-5

CDR3: CASSERPNSGNTIYF
J: TRBJ1-3
size: -
V: TRBV6-2/TRBV6-3

CDR3: CASSSQGTSTDTQYF
J: TRBJ2-3
size: -
V: TRBV7-9

CDR3: CASSQDSGGASNEQFF
J: TRBJ2-1
size: -
V: TRBV4-2

CDR3: CASSLAIASYNEQFF
J: TRBJ2-1
size: -
V: TRBV5-1

CDR3: CASSPGTSGGNGNEQFF
J: TRBJ2-1
size: -
V: TRBV5-1

CDR3: CASSDGGRYGYTF
J: TRBJ1-2
size: -
V: TRBV6-1

CDR3: CASRGQYNEQFF
J: TRBJ2-1
size: -
V: TRBV28

CDR3: CASSLGTGMDEQFF
J: TRBJ2-1
size: -
V: TRBV5-8

CDR3: CSVRSRFRDNEQFF
J: TRBJ2-1
size: -
V: TRBV29-1

CDR3: CAWTPNDTPNEKLFF
J: TRBJ1-4
size: -
V: TRBV27

CDR3: CASTWTANPYNEQFF
J: TRBJ2-1
size: -
V: TRBV19

CDR3: CASSSEYHEQFF
J: TRBJ2-1
size: -
V: TRBV7-2

CDR3: CASKWRGLGGYTF
J: TRBJ1-2
size: -
V: TRBV6-5

CDR3: CASSPPSGTGLGTNEKLFF
J: TRBJ1-4
size: -
V: TRBV18

CDR3: CASSLQGGGGNAFF
J: TRBJ1-1
size: -
V: TRBV3-1/TRBV3-2

CDR3: CASSLVGRGAEAFF
J: TRBJ1-1
size: -
V: TRBV7-2

CDR3: CASRGTGTPYSPLHF
J: TRBJ1-6
size: -
V: TRBV2

CDR3: CASARVGAGEKLFF
J: TRBJ1-4
size: -
V: TRBV27

CDR3: CASSQDRQGADTQYF
J: TRBJ2-3
size: -
V: TRBV4-3

CDR3: CASIQQLSNTEAFF
J: TRBJ1-1
size: -
V: TRBV11-2

CDR3: CASSTGKIHSYNEQFF
J: TRBJ2-1
size: -
V: TRBV28

CDR3: CASSLGLNSGANVLTF
J: TRBJ2-6
size: -
V: TRBV5-4

CDR3: CASSLMGATSTDTQYF
J: TRBJ2-3
size: -
V: TRBV7-9

CDR3: CASSLDAGGPYEQYF
J: TRBJ2-7
size: -
V: TRBV5-1

CDR3: CASSKPGQQFYGYTF
J: TRBJ1-2
size: -
V: TRBV28

CDR3: CAKPGLREKLFF
J: TRBJ1-4
size: -
V: TRBV9

CDR3: CASSPTGGQNNSPLHF
J: TRBJ1-6
size: -
V: TRBV5-1

CDR3: CASSPWMSDTQYF
J: TRBJ2-3
size: -
V: TRBV3-1/TRBV3-2

CDR3: CASSLRGDTEAFF
J: TRBJ1-1
size: -
V: TRBV28

CDR3: CASSLYLSSGYNEQFF
J: TRBJ2-1
size: -
V: TRBV5-5

CDR3: CASHTENTEAFF
J: TRBJ1-1
size: -
V: TRBV5-5

CDR3: CASSEEGGTASYGYTF
J: TRBJ1-2
size: -
V: TRBV6-1

CDR3: CSVERRYNEQFF
J: TRBJ2-1
size: once
V: TRBV29-1

CDR3: CASSPTGAGLNTGELFF
J: TRBJ2-2
size: once
V: TRBV18

CDR3: CASSENLNTEAFF
J: TRBJ1-1
size: -
V: TRBV10-1

CDR3: CASSSFGEAFF
J: TRBJ1-1
size: -
V: TRBV6-5